The 30 T cell receptor beta chains below all came from one sample that was sequenced in a study of T cells after yellow fever vaccination (dated by TCRdb to about 2019). Library construction relied on 5' RACE. The sequencer listed for this sample is Illumina HiSeq 2500. TCRdb reworked the public reads: Q25 trimming with fastp, MiXCR clone assembly, productive beta chains retained. Records with the same CDR3 protein are collapsed into one entry carrying the most frequent genes and DNA. The sample has 400,000 or so distinct CDR3 sequences on record, under 14% of them singletons. The ten largest clones add up to less than 20% of the sample. Reading the label with the study, this specimen's treatment or condition is: live attenuated yellow fever vaccine strain. The source was PBMCs, collected on the day of the first yellow fever vaccination. The source of these receptors is a man in his late teens or twenties who received the YFV17D yellow fever vaccine.

Many counts were recorded for this clonotype. The rearrangement links TRBV29-1 to TRBJ2-5; no clear D gene. Per the germline V gene, CDR1 is SQVTM and CDR2 is ANQGSEA. V dropped 0 bases and J dropped 4 bases, with 15 bases sitting between them. The CDR3 covers 15 residues. This chain's CDR3 is CSVEEFGRRRETQYF. The CDR3 nucleotides read TGCAGCGTTGAAGAATTCGGGCGCCGGAGAGAGACCCAGTACTTC.

The chain joins TRBV27 to TRBJ2-3, with a tentative D call TRBD2 (5 bases). Trimming cost V 4 bases and J 6 bases, with 11 bases left between them. The CDR3 totals 13 residues. Germline assignment: CDR1 MNHEY and CDR2 SMNVEV (reference sequence). CDR3 sequence: CASSSEWEDTQYF. In DNA, the CDR3 is TGTGCCAGCAGTTCGGAGTGGGAGGATACGCAGTATTTT.

The chain combines TRBV20-1 with TRBJ2-3, with 10 bases identical to TRBD2. Germline V CDR1 and CDR2: DFQATT, SNEGSKA (reference sequence). The CDR3 is 15 amino acids. V gave up 6 bases and J gave up 7 bases; unmatched junction bases: 13. CDR3 sequence: CSASLSGGASNTQYF. CDR3 sequence (DNA): TGCAGTGCCTCCTTGAGCGGGGGGGCCTCGAATACGCAGTATTTT.

The chain employs TRBV12-3 or TRBV12-4 and TRBJ2-5, with D hard to call. V gave up 5 bases and J gave up 7 bases, with 14 bases separating them. This CDR3 spans 13 amino acids. CDR3 DNA sequence: TGTGCCAGCAGTCTCGGGCTGAGGCGGACCCAGTACTTC. Its translation is CASSLGLRRTQYF.

This clonotype came up once. This sequence joins TRBV12-3 or TRBV12-4 and TRBJ1-4, with 7 bases matching TRBD1. The junction had 13 bases not matched to a gene; V was cut back by 7 bases and J by 5 bases. The CDR3 is 16 residues long. This chain's CDR3 is CASTQGGADRNEKLFF. The DNA for the CDR3 is TGTGCCAGCACCCAGGGGGGGGCGGATAGGAATGAAAAACTGTTTTTT.

The chain recombines TRBV7-2 with TRBJ2-3; D unclear. The V and J ends lost 2 bases and 5 bases respectively, with 14 bases between them. The CDR3 totals 15 residues. CDR1 is SGHTA and CDR2 is FQGNSA in the germline V gene. The CDR3 region is CASSLRIGDGDTQYF. For the CDR3, the DNA is TGTGCCAGCAGCTTAAGGATTGGGGATGGAGATACGCAGTATTTT.

This clonotype was seen more than once but under ten times. The chain recombines TRBV12-3 or TRBV12-4 with TRBJ2-2; no clear D. V was clipped by 5 bases and J by 5 bases, with 9 bases between them. This CDR3 is 13 amino acids long. The CDR3 coding sequence is TGTGCCAGCAGTGTTGCGGTAACCGGGGAGCTGTTTTTT. Translated, it gives CASSVAVTGELFF.

This clonotype was seen a few times. The chain uses TRBV12-3 or TRBV12-4 and TRBJ2-3, with TRBD2 identical over 10 bases. Trimming cost V 0 bases and J 4 bases; bases outside gene matches: 13. This CDR3 has 19 amino acids. The CDR3 sequence: CASSLAPGQRGGLADTQYF. The CDR3, as DNA: TGTGCCAGCAGTTTAGCCCCAGGGCAGCGGGGGGGCCTGGCAGATACGCAGTATTTT.

Here the CDR3 reads CASSLRRGQIYGYTF. CDR3 nucleotides: TGTGCCAGCAGCTTAAGGAGGGGACAGATCTATGGCTACACCTTC. The gene calls are TRBV7-2 and TRBJ1-2, with 7 positions matching TRBD1. Germline V gene data show CDR1 as SGHTA and CDR2 as FQGNSA. The ends lost 2 bases at V and 4 bases at J; junction bases unmatched: 7. The CDR3 is 15 amino acids.

V usage is TRBV5-4 and J usage is TRBJ2-1, with 8 positions matching TRBD2. With V trimmed by 0 bases and J by 9 bases, 8 bases remained unmatched. The CDR3 is made up of 15 amino acids. Germline loops: CDR1 SGHNT, CDR2 YYREEE (reference sequence). The CDR3: CASSLGTSWGVEQFF. In DNA form, the CDR3 reads TGTGCCAGCAGCTTGGGGACTAGCTGGGGGGTTGAGCAGTTCTTC. Based on the CDR3 plus reference TRBV5-4 and TRBJ2-1, the full variable domain is ETGVTQSPTHLIKTRGQQVTLRCSSQSGHNTVSWYQQALGQGPQFIFQYYREEENGRGNFPPRFSGLQFPNYSSELNVNALELDDSALYLCASSLGTSWGVEQFFGPGTRLTVL.

This sequence joins TRBV7-9 and TRBJ1-1; tentatively, D is TRBD1 (5 bases). Per the germline V gene, CDR1 is SEHNR and CDR2 is FQNEAQ (reference sequence). This CDR3 is 14 amino acids long. The germline V and J ends were trimmed by 5 bases and 4 bases, with 14 bases remaining between them. The CDR3 loop reads CASSPFEGSTEAFF. In nucleotides, the CDR3 is TGTGCCAGCAGCCCCTTTGAGGGGTCCACTGAAGCTTTCTTT. Variable domain in full (rest from reference TRBV7-9 and TRBJ1-1): DTGVSQNPRHKITKRGQNVTFRCDPISEHNRLYWYRQTLGQGPEFLTYFQNEAQLEKSRLLSDRFSAERPKGSFSTLEIQRTEQGDSAMYLCASSPFEGSTEAFFGQGTRLTVV.

This clonotype came up a few times. The CDR3 sequence is CASSYGHTNLLAKNIQYF. As DNA, the CDR3 is TGTGCCAGCAGTTACGGACATACAAATCTGCTGGCCAAAAACATTCAGTACTTC. The V and J genes are TRBV6-2 or TRBV6-3 and TRBJ2-4; tentatively, D is TRBD1 (5 bases). The CDR3 has 18 residues. Germline loops: CDR1 MNHEY, CDR2 SVGEGT. V shed 2 bases and J shed 1 base, with 18 bases lying between them.

This clonotype was counted ten times or more. CDR3 bases: TGCGCCAGCAGCCTACTTGGCGGGGGGGCAGATACGCAGTATTTT. This sequence encodes CASSLLGGGADTQYF. J is TRBJ2-3 and V is TRBV5-1, with 9 bases lining up with TRBD2. V was pared by 4 bases and J by 4 bases, with 7 bases of the junction left unmatched. Germline CDR1 is SGHRS and CDR2 is YFSETQ. The CDR3 runs 15 residues.

This clonotype was recorded a few times. The chain links TRBV12-3 or TRBV12-4 to TRBJ2-6, with D tentatively TRBD1 or TRBD2 (5 bases each). V lost 2 bases and J 0 bases, leaving 11 bases between the germline ends. The CDR3 is made up of 17 amino acids. CDR3 amino acids: CASSLLRGNSGANVLTF. The DNA for the CDR3 is TGTGCCAGCAGTTTATTACGGGGCAACTCTGGGGCCAACGTCCTGACTTTC.

This clonotype was seen only a few times. This CDR3 reads CASSLESGGPYEQYV. CDR3 DNA sequence: TGTGCCAGCAGCTTAGAGAGCGGGGGGCCCTACGAGCAGTACGTC. The chain couples TRBV7-2 to TRBJ2-7; 9 nucleotides agree with TRBD2. Trimming removed 1 base from V and 2 bases from J; junction bases left unmatched: 3. Looked up from germline, CDR1 is SGHTA and CDR2 is FQGNSA. The CDR3 consists of 15 residues.

The chain is built from TRBV6-1 and TRBJ1-2, with a tentative D call TRBD1 (6 bases). Trimming took 7 bases from V and 8 from J, leaving 26 bases between them. The germline gives CDR1 MNHNS, CDR2 SASEGT. There are 16 residues in the CDR3. Here the CDR3 reads CASTLGGAGAVKGYTF. CDR3 coding DNA: TGTGCCAGCACCCTTGGGGGCGCCGGGGCCGTTAAGGGCTACACCTTC.

The rearrangement uses TRBV4-1 and TRBJ2-3; 9 nucleotides line up with TRBD2. With 3 bases clipped from V and 2 bases from J, the junction kept 6 bases outside the gene matches. This CDR3 spans 16 amino acids. Per germline, CDR1 MGHRA and CDR2 YSYEKL. The CDR3 region is CASSQFSGGLTDTQYF. In nucleotides, the CDR3 is TGCGCCAGCAGCCAGTTTAGCGGGGGTCTCACAGATACGCAGTATTTT.

This clonotype was counted between two and nine times. V is TRBV7-2 and J is TRBJ1-5; D ambiguous. With 3 bases removed from V and 0 bases from J, the gap between germline ends came to 9 bases. Germline-derived CDR1 and CDR2 are SGHTA and FQGNSA. This CDR3 spans 15 amino acids. In DNA, the CDR3 is TGTGCCAGCAGCTTTTATTCAGATAGCAATCAGCCCCAGCATTTT. Protein product: CASSFYSDSNQPQHF.

There are many counts of this clonotype. This chain connects TRBV5-4 to TRBJ2-3, with D possibly TRBD2 on 7 matching bases. The CDR3 consists of 16 residues. The germline V gene encodes CDR1 SGHNT and CDR2 YYREEE (reference sequence). V was trimmed by 4 bases and J by 5 bases, leaving 20 bases between them. This chain's CDR3 is CASSRNRGGQGDTQYF. CDR3 bases: TGTGCCAGCAGCCGGAATAGGGGGGGCCAGGGAGATACGCAGTATTTT.

V and J are TRBV5-1 and TRBJ2-7; D might be TRBD1 or TRBD2, each matching 5 bases. This CDR3 is 14 amino acids long. The V and J ends lost 1 base and 4 bases respectively, with 12 bases between them. Germline-derived CDR1 and CDR2 are SGHRS and YFSETQ. CDR3 nucleotide sequence: TGCGCCAGCAGCTTGTTGGGGACGGAGTACGAGCAGTACTTC. This codes for CASSLLGTEYEQYF.

This clonotype was counted between two and nine times. V is TRBV3-1 and J is TRBJ2-3, with 8 bases that match TRBD1. The CDR3 contains 14 residues. V lost 7 bases, J lost 0 bases, and 3 bases stayed unmatched. Germline values: CDR1 LGHDT, CDR2 YNNKEL (reference sequence). CDR3 loop: CASIGQGSTDTQYF. The CDR3 DNA sequence: TGTGCCAGCATCGGACAGGGAAGCACAGATACGCAGTATTTT.

In this sample, this clonotype turned up a few times. The CDR3 DNA reads as TGTGCCAGCGGACTGAAAGGGGAATTCCATTCACCCCTCCACTTT. It codes for CASGLKGEFHSPLHF. The V gene is TRBV7-9, the J gene TRBJ1-6; a possible D gene is TRBD1 (5 bases). The CDR3 consists of 15 residues. Germline CDR1 is SEHNR and CDR2 is FQNEAQ (reference sequence). The V end lost 8 bases, the J end lost 8 bases, and 19 bases lay between the germline ends.

The chain is built from TRBV9 and TRBJ2-7; weak D call: TRBD2 (6 bases). CDR3 length equals 15 residues. Trimming took off 0 bases at V and 0 bases at J, with 10 bases between the two ends. Per germline, CDR1 SGDLS and CDR2 YYNGEE. CDR3 sequence: CASSVDAAGSYEQYF. The DNA for the CDR3 is TGTGCCAGCAGCGTAGATGCAGCGGGCTCCTACGAGCAGTACTTC. The variable domain in full, completed from reference TRBV9 and TRBJ2-7, reads DSGVTQTPKHLITATGQRVTLRCSPRSGDLSVYWYQQSLDQGLQFLIQYYNGEERAKGNILERFSAQQFPDLHSELNLSSLELGDSALYFCASSVDAAGSYEQYFGPGTRLTVT.

This clonotype was observed many times. The chain couples TRBV6-5 to TRBJ2-7; 7 nucleotides align to TRBD1. The germline V gene has CDR1 MNHEY and CDR2 SVGAGI. The V segment lost 6 bases and the J segment 3 bases; nucleotides outside the gene matches: 8. This CDR3 contains 14 residues. CDR3 nucleotide sequence: TGTGCCAGCAGGGCAACGGGACAGAACTACGAGCAGTACTTC. Its protein product is CASRATGQNYEQYF.

This clonotype occurred a few times. This rearrangement joins TRBV7-6 to TRBJ1-3; TRBD1 might be the D (6 bases). The CDR3 extends over 16 amino acids. Trimming stripped 1 base from V and 1 base from J, with 11 bases between. Germline assignment: CDR1 SGHVS and CDR2 FNYEAQ. The CDR3 DNA is TGTGCCAGCAGCTTAGGAACAGGGCTGTCTGGAAACACCATATATTTT. Protein sequence: CASSLGTGLSGNTIYF. Variable domain in full (rest from reference TRBV7-6 and TRBJ1-3): GAGVSQSPRYKVTKRGQDVALRCDPISGHVSLYWYRQALGQGPEFLTYFNYEAQQDKSGLPNDRFSAERPEGSISTLTIQRTEQRDSAMYRCASSLGTGLSGNTIYFGEGSWLTVV.

The gene calls are TRBV5-6 and TRBJ1-2; D possibly corresponds to TRBD1 (6 bases). Trimming cost V 0 bases and J 8 bases, with 14 bases left between them. The CDR3 consists of 14 residues. Per the germline V gene, CDR1 is SGHDT and CDR2 is YYEEEE. The CDR3 sequence: CASSLAGGQPGYTF. In DNA, the CDR3 is TGTGCCAGCAGCTTGGCCGGGGGACAACCCGGCTACACCTTC.

The gene calls are TRBV7-2 and TRBJ1-1; the D is unclear. CDR3 length: 13 amino acids. Germline CDR1 and CDR2: SGHTA and FQGNSA. The V and J ends lost 5 bases and 1 base respectively, with 8 bases between them. CDR3 coding DNA: TGTGCCAGCAGCCACCGAGAGAACACTGAAGCTTTCTTT. It translates to CASSHRENTEAFF.

The V and J genes are TRBV5-6 and TRBJ2-7; D is unclear. This CDR3 has 14 residues. Trimming shortened V by 4 bases and J by 5 bases, and 16 bases separated the two germline ends. Germline-derived CDR1 and CDR2 are SGHDT and YYEEEE. Here the CDR3 DNA reads TGTGCCAGCAGCCGAGGACGGGTCTTCAACGAGCAGTACTTC. It specifies CASSRGRVFNEQYF.

This chain uses TRBV4-1 with TRBJ2-7; D is perhaps TRBD1 (6 bases). CDR1 and CDR2 (germline): MGHRA, YSYEKL. V was trimmed by 2 bases and J by 0 bases, leaving 11 bases between them. The CDR3 runs to 15 residues. The CDR3 region is CASSQRTASSYEQYF. The CDR3 DNA is TGCGCCAGCAGCCAACGGACAGCCAGCTCCTACGAGCAGTACTTC.

This clonotype was seen only a few times. The V call is TRBV5-4, the J call TRBJ2-3, with D perhaps matching TRBD1 or TRBD2 (5 bases each). This CDR3 is built from 14 residues. The V end was cut by 10 bases, the J end by 2 bases, with 17 bases between. The V gene's germline CDR1 is SGHNT and CDR2 YYREEE (reference sequence). The CDR3 DNA is TGTGCCTCTCGAGGGGAGATCGACACAGATACGCAGTATTTT. The encoded protein is CASRGEIDTDTQYF. The variable domain in full, completed from reference TRBV5-4 and TRBJ2-3, reads ETGVTQSPTHLIKTRGQQVTLRCSSQSGHNTVSWYQQALGQGPQFIFQYYREEENGRGNFPPRFSGLQFPNYSSELNVNALELDDSALYLCASRGEIDTDTQYFGPGTRLTVL.